The next 26 T cell receptor beta chains were all read from a single sample in a study of T cells in women clearing cervical HPV infection. Clones were sequenced by immunoSEQ multiplex PCR, and TCRdb holds only the in-frame ones, with some missing. This table holds 45,000 to 55,000 clones. The specimen sequenced was blood buffy coat. The receptors were sampled from a woman aged 18 to 75 with a cervical HPV16 infection that either progressed to CIN3+ or cleared (not recorded which).

The part of the CDR3 DNA that was read is TGTGCCAGCAGCCAGCGAGCTAGCGGGGGGAATGAG. Its protein is CASSQRASGGNE. The full CDR3 protein reads CASSQRASGGNEQFF. This chain connects TRBV16 to TRBJ2-1; TRBD2 agrees at 11 bases. The read stops 3 residues short of the end of the CDR3; the missing end is completed from the germline J gene. Trimming took 3 bases from V and 7 from J; bases not matched to a gene: 5. Looked up from germline, CDR1 is KGHSY and CDR2 is FQNENV. This CDR3 is built from 15 residues.

Concerning this clone itself: Sequencing ends 3 residues short of the CDR3 end; the germline J gene provides the rest. The J gene is TRBJ2-5, the V gene TRBV7-9, with D tentatively TRBD1 or TRBD2 (5 bases each). This CDR3 contains 15 residues. Germline CDR1 SEHNR, CDR2 FQNEAQ (reference sequence). Trimming stripped 2 bases from V and 6 bases from J, with 16 bases between. The DNA read from the CDR3 is TGTGCCAGCAGCTTAAGTTCTGAGGGGCGAAAGACC. Residues: CASSLSSEGRKT. The entire CDR3 sequence reads CASSLSSEGRKTQYF. The whole variable domain, filled in from reference TRBV7-9 and TRBJ2-5, reads DTGVSQNPRHKITKRGQNVTFRCDPISEHNRLYWYRQTLGQGPEFLTYFQNEAQLEKSRLLSDRFSAERPKGSFSTLEIQRTEQGDSAMYLCASSLSSEGRKTQYFGPGTRLLVL.

Notes on this clone: The CDR3 end falls 3 residues outside the read, so it is completed with the germline J gene. The same CDR3 arises from other DNA sequences in this sample as well. V gene TRBV19 combines with J gene TRBJ1-3; D not certain. This CDR3 contains 16 residues. V was trimmed by 4 bases and J by 0 bases, leaving 13 bases between them. The germline V gene has CDR1 LNHDA and CDR2 SQIVND (reference sequence). The covered CDR3 bases are TGTGCCAGTAGTACCCGGGGAGCCTCCTCTGGAAACACC. Residues: CASSTRGASSGNT. The full CDR3 protein is CASSTRGASSGNTIYF.

As concerns this clone: The read halts 3 residues ahead of the CDR3 end, with the missing end drawn from the germline J gene. The V call is TRBV5-1, the J call TRBJ1-4; 8 bases map to TRBD1. Losses at the gene ends were 6 bases for V and 8 bases for J; bases not matched to a gene: 9. CDR1 SGHRS and CDR2 YFSETQ come from the germline V gene. This CDR3 is 14 amino acids long. Partial CDR3 DNA: TGCGCCAGCACCACGGACAGGGCGGGAGAAAAA. This translates into CASTTDRAGEK. The full CDR3 sequence reads CASTTDRAGEKLFF.

Concerning this clone: Read coverage stops 3 residues before the CDR3 terminus; the germline J gene supplies the remainder. The chain is built from TRBV7-6 and TRBJ2-4, with D perhaps given as TRBD1 or TRBD2 (6 bases each). Trimming stripped 5 bases from V and 3 bases from J, with 20 bases between. Germline CDR1 SGHVS, CDR2 FNYEAQ. CDR3 length equals 17 residues. The covered CDR3 bases are TGTGCCAGCAGCGACTATCGGCTACAGGGAGGCAAAAACATT. It codes for CASSDYRLQGGKNI. Given in full, the CDR3 is CASSDYRLQGGKNIQYF.

As for this clone: The CDR3 end lies 3 residues beyond the end of the read and is filled in from the germline J gene. J is TRBJ2-3 and V is TRBV5-4; the match to TRBD2 covers 10 bases. The CDR3 is 16 residues long. V lost 3 bases and J lost 5; bases outside the gene matches: 9. Germline-derived CDR1 and CDR2 are SGHNT and YYREEE (reference sequence). CDR3 protein: CASSSTRTSGQDTQYF. The CDR3 DNA, read in part, is TGTGCCAGCAGCTCAACGCGGACTAGCGGACAAGATACG.

Turning to this clone: The read gets to within 3 residues of the CDR3 end, and the germline J gene fills in the rest. The genes are TRBV2 and TRBJ1-4; a weak D match, TRBD1 (6 bases). Germline CDR1 and CDR2: SNHLY and FYNNEI. V was cut by 4 bases and J by 4 bases, with 16 bases left in between. The CDR3 totals 16 residues. The CDR3 bases that were read are TGTGCCAGCAGTGGGCAGGGGCAGACGGGTAATGAAAAA. This translates into CASSGQGQTGNEK. The whole CDR3 is CASSGQGQTGNEKLFF.

In regard to this clone: The CDR3 end falls 3 residues outside the read, so it is completed with the germline J gene. This chain joins TRBV7-9 and TRBJ1-5; the D is unclear. The CDR3 extends over 13 amino acids. V was pared by 1 base and J by 5 bases, with 6 bases between. Per the germline V gene, CDR1 is SEHNR and CDR2 is FQNEAQ (reference sequence). The CDR3: CASSLGTDQPQHF. CDR3 DNA, as far as it was read: TGTGCCAGCAGCTTAGGAACGGATCAGCCC.

Concerning this clone itself: The read ends 3 residues shy of where the CDR3 ends; the end is completed using the germline J gene. The chain recombines TRBV6-4 with TRBJ2-6; D perhaps matches TRBD1 (6 bases). Germline lookup yields CDR1 MRHNA and CDR2 SNTAGT. The CDR3 is 15 amino acids. The germline V and J ends were trimmed by 3 bases and 0 bases, with 6 bases remaining between them. CDR3 DNA, as far as it was read: TGTGCCAGCAGTGAGGACAGCTCTGGGGCCAACGTC. It yields the protein CASSEDSSGANV. The full CDR3 reads CASSEDSSGANVLTF.

As regards this clone: The read gets to within 3 residues of the CDR3 end, and the germline J gene fills in the rest. The chain has TRBV6-4 and TRBJ2-3; TRBD2 aligns across 10 bases. Germline V lookup: CDR1 MRHNA, CDR2 SNTAGT. The CDR3 totals 14 residues. V lost 5 bases to trimming and J lost 1 base; unmatched junction nucleotides: 0. The CDR3 DNA, read in part, is TGTGCCAGCAGTACTAGCGGGGGCACAGATACG. This translates into CASSTSGGTDT. The CDR3 as a whole reads CASSTSGGTDTQYF.

With regard to this clone: The CDR3 end falls 3 residues outside the read, so it is completed with the germline J gene. The V gene is TRBV27, the J gene TRBJ2-2; 7 nucleotides align to TRBD2. This CDR3 spans 16 amino acids. The V gene's germline CDR1 is MNHEY and CDR2 SMNVEV (reference sequence). J gave up 0 bases and V 6 bases, and 7 bases lay outside the gene matches. The DNA read from the CDR3 is TGTGCCAGCAGCTCAACCGGGACTACGAACACCGGGGAG. Its protein is CASSSTGTTNTGE. The whole CDR3 reads CASSSTGTTNTGELFF.

The CDR3 bases that were read are TGCAGCGTTAGGACAGGTAGAAAATCTAGCACAGATACG. Translated: CSVRTGRKSSTDT. The full CDR3 is CSVRTGRKSSTDTQYF. J is TRBJ2-3 and V is TRBV29-1, with 7 bases matching TRBD1. Read data end 3 residues before the CDR3 end; the end is taken from the germline J gene. J gave up 0 bases and V 5 bases, and 11 bases lay outside the gene matches. This CDR3 has 16 amino acids. Germline V gives CDR1 SQVTM, CDR2 ANQGSEA.

CDR3 in amino acids: CASSSGGSNQPQHF. The sequenced CDR3 bases are TGTGCCAGCAGCTCGGGGGGTAGCAATCAGCCC. This rearrangement joins TRBV7-2 to TRBJ1-5; maybe TRBD1 (5 bases). The sequenced fragment ends 3 residues before the CDR3 boundary, so the rest is inferred from the germline J gene. Germline loops: CDR1 SGHTA, CDR2 FQGNSA. The length of the CDR3 is 14 residues. V lost 4 bases and J 0 bases, leaving 7 bases between the germline ends.

As concerns this clone: The read ends 3 residues shy of where the CDR3 ends; the end is completed using the germline J gene. V and J are TRBV9 and TRBJ1-3, with 7 bases identical to TRBD1. The V segment lost 3 bases and the J segment 2 bases; nucleotides outside the gene matches: 5. The CDR3 has 15 amino acids. CDR1 and CDR2 (germline): SGDLS, YYNGEE. CDR3 region: CASSETGTAGNTIYF. CDR3 DNA, as far as it was read: TGTGCCAGCAGCGAAACCGGGACAGCTGGAAACACC.

Concerning this clone itself: The read falls 3 residues short of the CDR3 end, and the missing part is taken from the germline J gene. This chain uses TRBV7-9 with TRBJ2-3; 8 bases fit TRBD1. Germline V gene data show CDR1 as SEHNR and CDR2 as FQNEAQ (reference sequence). Losses at the gene ends were 5 bases for V and 6 bases for J; bases not matched to a gene: 4. The CDR3 extends over 13 amino acids. The CDR3 protein is CASSPGTGDTQYF. Incomplete CDR3 DNA: TGTGCCAGCAGCCCCGGGACAGGTGATACG. The variable domain in full, completed from reference TRBV7-9 and TRBJ2-3, reads DTGVSQNPRHKITKRGQNVTFRCDPISEHNRLYWYRQTLGQGPEFLTYFQNEAQLEKSRLLSDRFSAERPKGSFSTLEIQRTEQGDSAMYLCASSPGTGDTQYFGPGTRLTVL.

Remarks on this clone: Coverage ceases 3 residues before the CDR3 finishes, and the germline J gene fills in the end. J is TRBJ2-6 and V is TRBV4-2, with D maybe TRBD1 (6 bases). This CDR3 comprises 20 residues. The V and J ends lost 0 bases and 1 base respectively, with 19 bases between them. Germline CDR1 LGHNA, CDR2 YNFKEQ. The CDR3 protein is CASSQDLGAGVGSGANVLTF. The DNA read from the CDR3 is TGTGCCAGCAGCCAAGACCTGGGGGCAGGGGTGGGGTCTGGGGCCAACGTC.

To note about this clone: Read data end 3 residues before the CDR3 end; the end is taken from the germline J gene. V and J are TRBV19 and TRBJ1-2; 8 nucleotides match TRBD1. The CDR3 loop spans 13 amino acids. Per the germline V gene, CDR1 is LNHDA and CDR2 is SQIVND (reference sequence). CDR3 amino acids: CASSIGQGDDYTF. The CDR3 DNA, read in part, is TGTGCCAGTAGTATTGGACAGGGAGACGAC.

Worth noting for this clone: The CDR3 end falls 3 residues outside the read, so it is completed with the germline J gene. The same CDR3 also results from other DNA sequences found in this sample. The V gene is TRBV5-1, the J gene TRBJ1-6; 7 bases are a match to TRBD1. Per the germline V gene, CDR1 is SGHRS and CDR2 is YFSETQ. J lost 6 bases, V lost 0 bases, and 0 bases had no gene match. The CDR3 sequence is 14 residues long. The CDR3 DNA, read in part, is TGCGCCAGCAGCTTGGGACAGGGTAATTCACCC. Protein sequence: CASSLGQGNSP. From start to end, the CDR3 is CASSLGQGNSPLHF. Full variable domain (remainder filled in from reference TRBV5-1 and TRBJ1-6): KAGVTQTPRYLIKTRGQQVTLSCSPISGHRSVSWYQQTPGQGLQFLFEYFSETQRNKGNFPGRFSGRQFSNSRSEMNVSTLELGDSALYLCASSLGQGNSPLHFGNGTRLTVT.

Comment on this clone: Coverage ceases 3 residues before the CDR3 finishes, and the germline J gene fills in the end. The rearrangement links TRBV14 to TRBJ2-2, with D uncertain. The CDR3 runs to 13 residues. Per germline, CDR1 SGHDN and CDR2 FVKESK. Between the trimmed V and J ends, which lost 2 bases and 4 bases, there was a span of 5 bases. The CDR3 is CASSQLATGELFF. The CDR3 bases that were read are TGTGCCAGCAGCCAATTGGCCACCGGGGAG.

With regard to this clone: From the germline J gene comes the end of the CDR3, since the read stops 3 residues before it. The chain combines TRBV5-4 with TRBJ2-3; D possibly corresponds to TRBD2 (6 bases). Germline lookup yields CDR1 SGHNT and CDR2 YYREEE (reference sequence). V dropped 3 bases and J dropped 4 bases, with 12 bases sitting between them. The CDR3 is 14 residues long. CDR3 residues: CASSWIAAADTQYF. CDR3 DNA (partial): TGTGCCAGCAGCTGGATAGCGGCGGCAGATACG.

Comment on this clone: From the germline J gene comes the end of the CDR3, since the read stops 3 residues before it. The chain recombines TRBV7-8 with TRBJ1-5, with no clear D. The CDR3 spans 15 residues. Per germline, CDR1 SGHVS and CDR2 FQNEAQ. The sequenced part of the CDR3 DNA is TGTGCCAGCAGCTCTAGACTAGCAAGTACAGATCCC. Translation gives CASSSRLASTDP. The whole CDR3 reads CASSSRLASTDPQHF. The whole variable domain, filled in from reference TRBV7-8 and TRBJ1-5, reads GAGVSQSPRYKVAKRGQDVALRCDPISGHVSLFWYQQALGQGPEFLTYFQNEAQLDKSGLPSDRFFAERPEGSVSTLKIQRTQQEDSAVYLCASSSRLASTDPQHFGDGTRLSIL.

As for this clone: Read data end 3 residues before the CDR3 end; the end is taken from the germline J gene. The chain uses TRBV2 and TRBJ1-5; a possible D gene is TRBD1 (6 bases). This CDR3 contains 15 residues. Between the trimmed V and J ends, which lost 5 bases and 7 bases, there was a span of 18 bases. Germline V CDR1 and CDR2: SNHLY, FYNNEI. The CDR3: CASSRRAGEGQPQHF. The CDR3 DNA, read in part, is TGTGCCAGCAGTCGGCGGGCAGGGGAAGGACAGCCC.

The CDR3 here is CASSLDWTRAYGQYF. The sequenced CDR3 bases are TGTGCCAGCAGCTTAGACTGGACTCGGGCTTATGGT. This chain connects TRBV11-2 to TRBJ2-4; weak D call: TRBD2 (5 bases). The read stops 3 residues short of the end of the CDR3; the missing end is completed from the germline J gene. The CDR3 spans 15 residues. The germline V gene encodes CDR1 SGHAT and CDR2 FQNNGV.

Details on this clone: The CDR3 is cut off 3 residues early in the read; its end comes from the germline J gene. This sample includes further DNA sequences coding for the same CDR3. The rearrangement uses TRBV19 and TRBJ1-1, with D unclear. The CDR3 has 12 amino acids. Per the germline V gene, CDR1 is LNHDA and CDR2 is SQIVND (reference sequence). V lost 4 bases and J lost 3, with 6 bases in between. The CDR3 reads CASSKQYTEAFF. The CDR3 bases that were read are TGTGCCAGTAGTAAACAATACACTGAA.

About this clone itself: The CDR3 end is not reached by the read, which stops 3 residues before it; the germline J gene fills it in. The rearrangement uses TRBV10-2 and TRBJ2-1, with 7 bases identical to TRBD2. The V and J ends lost 0 bases and 5 bases, in that order; junction bases with no gene match: 1. Germline V gene lookup returns CDR1 WSHSY and CDR2 SAAADI. The length of the CDR3 is 14 residues. The DNA read from the CDR3 is TGCGCCAGCAGTGAGTCTGGGACTAACAATGAG. It codes for CASSESGTNNE. The full CDR3 is CASSESGTNNEQFF.

As to this clone: The CDR3 end lies 3 residues beyond the end of the read and is filled in from the germline J gene. The V gene is TRBV5-1, the J gene TRBJ2-2, with 9 positions matching TRBD2. The CDR3 has 16 amino acids. Unmatched junction bases numbered 5, after V lost 4 bases and J lost 1 base. Germline V gene lookup returns CDR1 SGHRS and CDR2 YFSETQ. The CDR3: CASSQPTSGNTGELFF. The part of the CDR3 DNA that was read is TGCGCCAGCAGCCAGCCGACTAGCGGGAACACCGGGGAG.